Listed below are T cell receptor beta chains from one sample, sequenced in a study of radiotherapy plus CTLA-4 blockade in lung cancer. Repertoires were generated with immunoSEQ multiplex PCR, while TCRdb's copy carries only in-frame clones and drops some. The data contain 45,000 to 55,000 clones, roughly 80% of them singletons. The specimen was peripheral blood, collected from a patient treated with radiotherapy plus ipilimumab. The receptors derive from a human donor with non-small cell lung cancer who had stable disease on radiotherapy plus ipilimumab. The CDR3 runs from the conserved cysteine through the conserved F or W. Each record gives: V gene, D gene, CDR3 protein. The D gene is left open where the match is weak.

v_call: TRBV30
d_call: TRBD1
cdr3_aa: CAWSVWGQGAFF

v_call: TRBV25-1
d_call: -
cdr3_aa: CASGPGGANQPQHF

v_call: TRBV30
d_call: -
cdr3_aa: CAWSPTSRYTGELFF

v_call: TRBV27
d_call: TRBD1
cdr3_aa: CASSYTGQTYEQYF

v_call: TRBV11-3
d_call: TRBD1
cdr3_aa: CASSGQGNYNEQFF

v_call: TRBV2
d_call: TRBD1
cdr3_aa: CASSSDRVGYEQYF

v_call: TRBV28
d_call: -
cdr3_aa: CASSLSGENGYTF

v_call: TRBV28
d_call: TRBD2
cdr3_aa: CASRPSGTYNEQFF

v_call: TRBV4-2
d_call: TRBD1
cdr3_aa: CASSHAQGQGTAETQYF

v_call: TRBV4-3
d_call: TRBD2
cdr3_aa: CASSHSGGGAYNEQFF

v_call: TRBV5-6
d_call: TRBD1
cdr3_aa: CASSLLGTGEADTQYF

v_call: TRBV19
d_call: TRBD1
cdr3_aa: CASSFPGQTPWPQHF

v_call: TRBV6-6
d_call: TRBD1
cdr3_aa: CASSPRDRGYTGELFF

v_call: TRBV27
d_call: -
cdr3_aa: CASREGVADTQYF

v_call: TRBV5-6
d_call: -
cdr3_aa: CASSLNRDYGYTF

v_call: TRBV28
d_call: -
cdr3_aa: CASTRGRAAYEQYF

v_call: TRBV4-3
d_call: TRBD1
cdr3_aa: CASSPLLGQGVVNEQFF

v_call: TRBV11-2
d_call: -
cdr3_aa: CASSFAVELGYTF

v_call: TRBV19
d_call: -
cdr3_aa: CASSLGREADQPQHF

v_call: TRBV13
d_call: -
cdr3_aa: CASSLGRISTDTQYF

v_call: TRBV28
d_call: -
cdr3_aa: CASRPSRASGTYEQYF

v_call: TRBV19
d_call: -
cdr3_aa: CASSLRGTKNIQYF

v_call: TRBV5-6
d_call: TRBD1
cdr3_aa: CASSWGQGMSEAFF

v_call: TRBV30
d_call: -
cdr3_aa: CAWSVGPGEQFF

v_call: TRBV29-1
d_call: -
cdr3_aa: CSVEDPRERSYEQYF

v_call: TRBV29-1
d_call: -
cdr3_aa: CSVASAGPETQYF

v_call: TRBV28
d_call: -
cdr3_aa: CASSFGSGRNEQFF

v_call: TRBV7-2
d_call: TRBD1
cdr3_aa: CASSFTGGTNEKLFF